The present TCR beta chain was sequenced within a study of blood T cell repertoires in COVID-19. In the study overall: Nucleic acid was either cDNA or gDNA, and it came from T cells, B-cell-depleted T cells, or PBMCs.

Germline V lookup: CDR1 SEHNR, CDR2 FQNEAQ (reference sequence). The CDR3 contains 13 residues. Germline trimming cut 5 bases from V and 5 bases from J; bases unmatched to any gene: 2. The sample holds a few counts of this clone. Sequencing used immunoSEQ multiplex PCR; TCRdb keeps in-frame clones, though not all of them. The sample holds 70,000 to 75,000 clones, 90% seen once. The J gene is TRBJ1-3, the V gene TRBV7-9; 8 nucleotides line up with TRBD1. The sequence derives from a woman in her late teens or twenties with acute or convalescent COVID-19. The source material was peripheral blood. CDR3 amino acids: CASSGQGRNTIYF. The CDR3 DNA reads as TGTGCCAGCAGCGGACAGGGAAGAAACACCATATATTTT.